This TCR beta chain was captured in a study of T cells after yellow fever vaccination. Notes on the study in general: Subsequent to the booster, the majority of primary-vaccination clones reappeared (approximately 95% CD4, 80% to 90% CD8).

This clonotype showed up just a few times. Its antigen is unknown. TCRdb re-called the 5' RACE reads with MiXCR, one entry per CDR3 protein. The table records under 300,000 distinct CDR3 sequences, 6.9% of them present only once. The trim removed 1 base at V and 2 bases at J, leaving 4 bases unmatched. The CDR3 is made up of 16 amino acids. From germline, CDR1 is DFQATT and CDR2 SNEGSKA (reference sequence). Specimen: CD4+ T cells sorted from PBMCs, collected 15 days after the yellow fever booster vaccination. This receptor was taken from a man aged 30 to 45 who received the YFV17D yellow fever vaccine. V is TRBV20-1 and J is TRBJ2-6, with TRBD2 identical over 8 bases. The CDR3 DNA follows: TGCAGTGCTAGAGTCGGGGGGGCGCCTGGGGCCAACGTCCTGACTTTC. The encoded protein is CSARVGGAPGANVLTF.